The rows below give T cell receptor beta chains drawn from one sample of a study of blood T cell repertoires in COVID-19. This table comes from immunoSEQ multiplex PCR, and its TCRdb copy is limited to in-frame clones, with some not included. The sample lists approximately 42,000 clones, about 70% seen once, with around 60% in the top ten. The sequenced sample was peripheral blood. Receptor source: a man older than 75 with acute or convalescent COVID-19. The CDR3 runs from the conserved cysteine through the conserved F or W. Each record gives: J gene, D gene, V gene, clone size, CDR3 DNA, CDR3 protein. A D gene is named only where the DNA matches it firmly. Only part of the rows carry a size: once, few, many, or a class if the clone is expanded.

TRBJ1-1 TRBD1 TRBV3-1/TRBV3-2 . TGTGCCACTGACAGGGGAGCTGAAGCTTTCTTT CATDRGAEAFF
TRBJ2-2 . TRBV5-6 . TGTGCCAGCAGCTGGACCTCCGGGACTCCCCGCACCGGGGAGCTGTTTTTT CASSWTSGTPRTGELFF
TRBJ2-1 TRBD2 TRBV11-2 . TGTGCCAGCAGCTTAGTTTTGGGTCGGGAGGGCCGAGATGAGCAGTTCTTC CASSLVLGREGRDEQFF
TRBJ2-7 TRBD2 TRBV7-9 . TGTGCCAGCAGCGCGGGACTAGCGGGAGGGTTCTCCTACGAGCAGTACTTC CASSAGLAGGFSYEQYF
TRBJ2-7 TRBD1 TRBV18 . TGTGCCAGCTCCACCACAGGGGCCGAGCAGTACTTC CASSTTGAEQYF
TRBJ2-5 . TRBV19 . TGTGCCAGTAGTACCCTCCAGGGGGGCCCGGAGACCCAGTACTTC CASSTLQGGPETQYF
TRBJ1-2 . TRBV27 . TGTGCCAGCAGTCAATTGAACGGAGCTGGCTACACCTTC CASSQLNGAGYTF
TRBJ1-1 . TRBV5-8 . TGTGCCAGCAGCCTCCCGGGACTCGGAGGGACTGAAGCTTTCTTT CASSLPGLGGTEAFF
TRBJ2-3 TRBD2 TRBV3-1/TRBV3-2 . TGTGCCAGCACCCTAGCGGGTCGAGAAGATACGCAGTATTTT CASTLAGREDTQYF
TRBJ2-7 TRBD2 TRBV28 . TGTGCCAGCAGTCCCGGGACTAGCGGTTCCTACGAGCAGTACTTC CASSPGTSGSYEQYF
TRBJ1-1 . TRBV6-5 . TGTGCCAGCAGTTACGAGAGGAAGAACACTGAAGCTTTCTTT CASSYERKNTEAFF
TRBJ1-1 . TRBV7-2 few TGTGCCAGCAGCTTGGTGGGGAGCACTGAAGCTTTCTTT CASSLVGSTEAFF
TRBJ1-4 . TRBV11-2 . TGTGCCAGCAGCTTATTGATATGGCAGGGGAATGAAAAACTGTTTTTT CASSLLIWQGNEKLFF
TRBJ2-1 TRBD2 TRBV4-2 . TGTGCCAGCAGCCACGTACTAGCGGGAGCGGCCAATGAGCAGTTCTTC CASSHVLAGAANEQFF
TRBJ1-1 TRBD1 TRBV9 . TGTGCCAGCAGCTTCCGGGACAGGGGAGCTGAAGCTTTCTTT CASSFRDRGAEAFF
TRBJ2-5 . TRBV7-8 . TGTGCCAGCAGCCCTCACTTATTAGACAGTTGGGGGACCCAGTACTTC CASSPHLLDSWGTQYF
TRBJ1-2 TRBD1 TRBV28 . TGTGCCAGCAGTTTCTCAGGGGGAGGCTATGGCTACACCTTC CASSFSGGGYGYTF
TRBJ2-5 TRBD1 TRBV13 . TGTGCCAGCAGCCGACAGGGAAGCGGCGAGACCCAGTACTTC CASSRQGSGETQYF
TRBJ2-7 TRBD1 TRBV5-6 few TGTGCCAGCAGCAAACAGGGGGCCTACGAGCAGTACTTC CASSKQGAYEQYF
TRBJ1-5 TRBD1 TRBV30 few TGTGCCTGGAGCCTAGGGTGGACAGGGCTTAATCAGCCCCAGCATTTT CAWSLGWTGLNQPQHF
TRBJ2-1 . TRBV30 . TGTGCCTGGACAACGCAGTCTAGGTCGCAGTTCTTC CAWTTQSRSQFF
TRBJ2-3 . TRBV4-2 few TGTGCCAGCAGCCAAGAACAGGGTAGCACAGATACGCAGTATTTT CASSQEQGSTDTQYF
TRBJ1-4 . TRBV11-2 . TGTGCCAGCAGCTTAGACGGTCGATACTGGAATGAAAAACTGTTTTTT CASSLDGRYWNEKLFF
TRBJ2-3 . TRBV11-2 . TGTGCCAGCAGCCTCTCTCCTTCAGATACGCAGTATTTT CASSLSPSDTQYF
TRBJ2-1 . TRBV6-1 once TGTGCCAGCAGTGAAGGGATGGGGAGGAATGAGCAGTTCTTC CASSEGMGRNEQFF
TRBJ2-3 TRBD2 TRBV2 . TGTGCCAGCAAGGGACTAGCGGGGACTACGCAGTATTTT CASKGLAGTTQYF
TRBJ1-2 . TRBV2 . TGTGCCAGCAGTGAACAGGGAAGGGACTATGGCTACACCTTC CASSEQGRDYGYTF
TRBJ2-1 TRBD2 TRBV5-5 . TGTGCCAGCAGCTCAGCGGGAGCGGTCTACAATGAGCAGTTCTTC CASSSAGAVYNEQFF
TRBJ2-7 . TRBV4-1 few TGCGCCAGCAGCCAAACCGGGACTGGGGGCTACGAGCAGTACTTC CASSQTGTGGYEQYF
TRBJ2-1 TRBD2 TRBV7-9 . TGTGCCAGCAGGGGGGAGGGATCACACAGGAATGAGCAGTTCTTC CASRGEGSHRNEQFF
TRBJ2-3 TRBD2 TRBV24-1 few TGTGCCACCAGTGACCCCAGAGCGGGAGGGCGCACAGATACGCAGTATTTT CATSDPRAGGRTDTQYF
TRBJ2-6 . TRBV11-2 . TGTGCCAGCAGCTTAGAACAGTTCTCTGGGGCCAACGTCCTGACTTTC CASSLEQFSGANVLTF
TRBJ2-7 . TRBV28 . TGTGCCACCACCCGAGGAGGGCCATCACCCGGGCAGTACTTC CATTRGGPSPGQYF
TRBJ2-3 TRBD1 TRBV6-4 . TGTGCCAGCAGTGATGGGACAGGGAGCACAGATACGCAGTATTTT CASSDGTGSTDTQYF
TRBJ2-7 TRBD1 TRBV7-2 . TGTGCCAGCAGTATGGGACAGCCCTACGAGCAGTACTTC CASSMGQPYEQYF
TRBJ1-1 . TRBV18 once TGTGCCAGCTCACCTGGGACGGGGCAGGGAGGTACTGAAGCTTTCTTT CASSPGTGQGGTEAFF
TRBJ1-4 TRBD1 TRBV6-5 . TGTGCCACCGGGACAGGGGAAGCAACTAATGAAAAACTGTTTTTT CATGTGEATNEKLFF
TRBJ1-6 . TRBV21-1 . TGTGCCAGCAGACAGGGGGCGCGGAATTCACCCCTCCACTTT CASRQGARNSPLHF
TRBJ1-1 . TRBV7-9 . TGTGCCAGCAGCTTGTCTGCCCGGGGAAACACTGAAGCTTTCTTT CASSLSARGNTEAFF
TRBJ1-3 . TRBV10-3 . TGTGCCATCAGTGAATACGGGAACACCATATATTTT CAISEYGNTIYF
TRBJ2-2 TRBD2 TRBV19 few TGTGCCACCTCGACAGCTAGCGGGAGGGCCGGGGAGCTGTTTTTT CATSTASGRAGELFF
TRBJ1-2 TRBD1 TRBV28 . TGTGCCAGCAGTTCAGACAGGGTGGGTGGCTACACCTTC CASSSDRVGGYTF
TRBJ1-2 . TRBV5-4 . TGTGCCAGCAGCTTGTCCCGTAGAAACTATGGCTACACCTTC CASSLSRRNYGYTF
TRBJ1-1 . TRBV18 . TGTGCCAGCCTCCCAGGGGTGAACACTGAAGCTTTCTTT CASLPGVNTEAFF
TRBJ1-5 . TRBV19 few TGTGCCAGTAGTATCCCACAGGCTTATAGCAATCAGCCCCAGCATTTT CASSIPQAYSNQPQHF
TRBJ2-1 . TRBV2 once TGTGCCAGCAGTGGGACAGGGAGGGTTTACAATGAGCAGTTCTTC CASSGTGRVYNEQFF
TRBJ2-5 TRBD2 TRBV18 . TGTGCCAGCTCACCTAACTACGGACTAGAAGAGACCCAGTACTTC CASSPNYGLEETQYF